These 13 T cell receptor beta chains share one sample of origin, sequenced in a study of T cells in narcolepsy. Measured with immunoSEQ multiplex PCR; TCRdb has only the in-frame clones, and not every one. The data contain approximately 30,000 clones, about 85% of them singletons. The sample taken for sequencing was memory (CD45RA-) CD4+ T cells from blood. Receptor source: a human donor in good health.

The chain combines TRBV6-5 with TRBJ2-1; D is undetermined. The CDR3 has 11 amino acids. V shed 3 bases and J shed 9 bases, with 6 bases lying between them. Germline lookup yields CDR1 MNHEY and CDR2 SVGAGI. Written as DNA, the CDR3 is TGTGCCAGCAGTTATATAGGTGAGCAGTTCTTC. It translates to CASSYIGEQFF.

This rearrangement joins TRBV4-1 to TRBJ2-1, with 9 bases aligning to TRBD2. The ends lost 0 bases at V and 5 bases at J; junction bases unmatched: 5. The length of the CDR3 is 16 residues. CDR1 MGHRA and CDR2 YSYEKL come from the germline V gene. CDR3 DNA: TGCGCCAGCAGCCAAGATTTCCTAGCGGGAAACAATGAGCAGTTCTTC. Its translation is CASSQDFLAGNNEQFF.

The chain combines TRBV9 with TRBJ1-1; D gene unclear. This CDR3 contains 13 residues. Germline V gene lookup returns CDR1 SGDLS and CDR2 YYNGEE. The V and J ends lost 0 bases and 3 bases respectively, with 6 bases between them. DNA of the CDR3: TGTGCCAGCAGCGTAGATTCAGACACTGAAGCTTTCTTT. Encoded protein: CASSVDSDTEAFF.

The chain joins TRBV5-1 to TRBJ1-5; 8 positions agree with TRBD1. Germline CDR1 SGHRS, CDR2 YFSETQ. Losses at the gene ends were 0 bases for V and 9 bases for J; bases not matched to a gene: 8. The CDR3 totals 15 residues. CDR3 residues: CASSLAGQGISPQHF. The DNA of the CDR3 is TGCGCCAGCAGCTTGGCCGGACAGGGAATCTCGCCCCAGCATTTT. Looking up the rest from reference TRBV5-1 and TRBJ1-5 gives the full variable domain: KAGVTQTPRYLIKTRGQQVTLSCSPISGHRSVSWYQQTPGQGLQFLFEYFSETQRNKGNFPGRFSGRQFSNSRSEMNVSTLELGDSALYLCASSLAGQGISPQHFGDGTRLSIL.

This rearrangement joins TRBV27 to TRBJ1-2, with 12 bases fitting TRBD1. Germline V gene sequence: CDR1 MNHEY, CDR2 SMNVEV (reference sequence). The CDR3 contains 19 residues. The J segment lost 3 bases and the V segment lost 6 bases, leaving 17 bases of the junction unmatched. CDR3 amino acids: CASRTRRGTGGYLDYGYTF. CDR3 DNA sequence: TGTGCCAGCAGAACCAGACGCGGGACAGGGGGCTATCTGGACTATGGCTACACCTTC.

The rearrangement uses TRBV27 and TRBJ2-7; D tentatively fits TRBD1 or TRBD2 (5 bases each). CDR3 length equals 16 residues. From germline, CDR1 is MNHEY and CDR2 SMNVEV (reference sequence). The V end was cut by 6 bases, the J end by 4 bases, with 22 bases between. The CDR3 protein is CASSHPLGTVKYEQYF. The CDR3 DNA is TGTGCCAGCAGCCACCCCTTGGGGACGGTGAAGTACGAGCAGTACTTC.

This clone appeared a single time. The chain links TRBV19 to TRBJ2-3; D possibly corresponds to TRBD2 (7 bases). Germline CDR1 LNHDA, CDR2 SQIVND (reference sequence). This CDR3 spans 16 amino acids. V was cut by 4 bases and J by 5 bases, with 19 bases left in between. The CDR3 region is CASSKSSGGPGDTQYF. CDR3 coding DNA: TGTGCCAGTAGTAAGAGCTCCGGGGGGCCCGGAGATACGCAGTATTTT.

The chain is built from TRBV5-1 and TRBJ2-3, with TRBD2 as a possible D gene (5 bases). The CDR3 is 15 amino acids. Germline values: CDR1 SGHRS, CDR2 YFSETQ. V was clipped by 1 base and J by 5 bases, with 14 bases between them. CDR3 protein: CASSLTSRAEDTQYF. Written as DNA, the CDR3 is TGCGCCAGCAGCTTGACTAGTCGAGCAGAAGATACGCAGTATTTT.

The rearrangement joins TRBV7-2 to TRBJ2-1, with TRBD2 matching over 7 bases. This CDR3 contains 16 residues. Germline V gives CDR1 SGHTA, CDR2 FQGNSA. The trim removed 0 bases at V and 2 bases at J, leaving 4 bases unmatched. The CDR3 nucleotides are TGTGCCAGCAGCTTAGCGGCGGCGGGGGCCTACAATGAGCAGTTCTTC. It specifies CASSLAAAGAYNEQFF.

This clone turned up a few times. The chain has TRBV9 and TRBJ2-2, with D uncertain. Trimming left V 7 bases short and J 7 bases short, with 17 bases between. There are 14 residues in the CDR3. Per germline, CDR1 SGDLS and CDR2 YYNGEE. The CDR3 is CASSLGPGSGELFF. In nucleotides, the CDR3 is TGTGCCAGCTCCTTGGGCCCCGGAAGCGGGGAGCTGTTTTTT.

This chain joins TRBV10-3 and TRBJ2-1, with 10 nucleotides matching TRBD2. Germline V gene lookup returns CDR1 ENHRY and CDR2 SYGVKD. CDR3 length equals 20 residues. After removal of 8 bases from V and 5 bases from J, the junction contained 24 bases not matched to a gene. CDR3: CAISGTARERGTSAHNEQFF. Here the CDR3 DNA reads TGTGCCATCTCCGGGACAGCGCGAGAAAGAGGGACTAGCGCCCACAATGAGCAGTTCTTC.

In DNA form, the CDR3 reads TGTGCCAGTAGTTTTGAGGGGGTAGGGGGATCGAGCTCCTACAATGAGCAGTTCTTC. Protein: CASSFEGVGGSSSYNEQFF. The chain carries TRBV19 and TRBJ2-1; tentatively, D is TRBD1 (6 bases). Trimming removed 5 bases at V and 0 bases at J, with 23 bases between. The germline V gene encodes CDR1 LNHDA and CDR2 SQIVND (reference sequence). The CDR3 consists of 19 residues.

This clone was counted once. This chain connects TRBV28 to TRBJ2-5, with D uncertain. The CDR3 runs 16 residues. V shed 3 bases and J shed 1 base, with 15 bases lying between them. Germline V gene sequence: CDR1 MDHEN, CDR2 SYDVKM. CDR3 amino acids: CASSFGPSGIQETQYF. As DNA, the CDR3 is TGTGCCAGCAGTTTCGGACCTTCTGGGATCCAAGAGACCCAGTACTTC. The variable domain in full, with the rest retrieved from reference TRBV28 and TRBJ2-5, is DVKVTQSSRYLVKRTGEKVFLECVQDMDHENMFWYRQDPGLGLRLIYFSYDVKMKEKGDIPEGYSVSREKKERFSLILESASTNQTSMYLCASSFGPSGIQETQYFGPGTRLLVL.